This TCR beta chain was identified during a study of blood T cell repertoires in COVID-19. For the study at large: Both acute and convalescent COVID-19 samples were obtained from the United States, Italy and Spain.

This table comes from immunoSEQ multiplex PCR, and its TCRdb copy is limited to in-frame clones, with some not included. The sample has about 380,000 clones; around 91% are singletons. The germline gives CDR1 LGHNA, CDR2 YNFKEQ. The V end lost 4 bases, the J end lost 0 bases, and 16 bases lay between the germline ends. This CDR3 is 17 amino acids long. The clonotype was recovered from a man aged 18 to 29 with active or convalescent COVID-19. This chain connects TRBV4-2 to TRBJ1-3; perhaps TRBD1 as D (5 bases). The source material was peripheral blood. CDR3 sequence (DNA): TGTGCCAGCAGCCTTACTCCGCCAGGGAACTCTGGAAACACCATATATTTT. Its translation: CASSLTPPGNSGNTIYF.